These 7 T cell receptor beta chains share one sample of origin, sequenced in a study of cytomegalovirus exposure and HLA in healthy donors. In the PCR, 60 Vbeta and 13 Jbeta primers were used. Repertoires were generated with immunoSEQ multiplex PCR, while TCRdb's copy carries only in-frame clones and drops some. The data contain 150,000 to 180,000 clones, 70% to 80% of them singletons. Material for sequencing was PBMCs. The receptors come from a man younger than 45 in good health and CMV-seropositive.

J is TRBJ1-1 and V is TRBV19, with a possible D match to TRBD1 (5 bases). The germline V gene has CDR1 LNHDA and CDR2 SQIVND (reference sequence). The V end lost 2 bases, the J end lost 5 bases, and 6 bases lay between the germline ends. This CDR3 comprises 12 residues. CDR3 protein: CASSIRGTEAFF. CDR3 DNA sequence: TGTGCCAGTAGTATACGGGGGACTGAAGCTTTCTTT.

This sequence joins TRBV5-4 and TRBJ2-1; 8 positions agree with TRBD2. CDR3 length equals 16 residues. J lost 7 bases, V lost 0 bases, and 9 bases had no gene match. Germline V CDR1 and CDR2: SGHNT, YYREEE (reference sequence). The DNA of the CDR3 is TGTGCCAGCAGCTTGGGGGGTAGCGGGGTAGGAAATGAGCAGTTCTTC. It yields the protein CASSLGGSGVGNEQFF.

The chain has TRBV7-9 and TRBJ2-3, with TRBD1 matching over 8 bases. V trimming: 4 bases; J trimming: 6 bases; junction bases outside the gene matches: 9. The CDR3 loop spans 15 amino acids. Germline loops: CDR1 SEHNR, CDR2 FQNEAQ (reference sequence). The CDR3 DNA sequence: TGTGCCAGCAGCTCCGGACAGGGAGGTGTGGATACGCAGTATTTT. Protein product: CASSSGQGGVDTQYF.

V usage is TRBV19 and J usage is TRBJ1-2, with 8 positions matching TRBD1. Germline V gene data show CDR1 as LNHDA and CDR2 as SQIVND (reference sequence). Trimming cost V 6 bases and J 4 bases; bases outside gene matches: 10. This CDR3 comprises 15 residues. This CDR3 reads CASRYPGQAFYGYTF. The DNA of the CDR3 is TGTGCCAGTAGATACCCGGGACAGGCCTTCTATGGCTACACCTTC.

This clone was found a few times. CDR3 residues: CAWRGTGGVQKLFF. Written as DNA, the CDR3 is TGTGCCTGGAGGGGGACAGGGGGAGTCCAAAAACTGTTTTTT. The V gene is TRBV30, the J gene TRBJ1-4, with 11 positions matching TRBD1. The CDR3 runs to 14 residues. Germline CDR1 GTSNPN, CDR2 SVGIG (reference sequence). The junction had 6 bases not matched to a gene; V was cut back by 3 bases and J by 9 bases.

The genes are TRBV27 and TRBJ2-1; 11 nucleotides line up with TRBD2. The length of the CDR3 is 16 residues. In germline, CDR1 is MNHEY, CDR2 SMNVEV (reference sequence). The trim removed 4 bases at V and 5 bases at J, leaving 7 bases unmatched. The DNA for the CDR3 is TGTGCCAGCAGTTCCGCACTAGCGGGAGTCCACAATGAGCAGTTCTTC. Protein: CASSSALAGVHNEQFF.

The chain employs TRBV9 and TRBJ1-1; D is possibly TRBD1 (5 bases). The CDR3 is 13 residues long. V was shortened by 4 bases and J by 5 bases, with 12 bases between the two germline ends. CDR1 is SGDLS and CDR2 is YYNGEE in the germline V gene. Written as DNA, the CDR3 is TGTGCCAGCAGCTTCGCGGAGGGGACTGAAGCTTTCTTT. It encodes CASSFAEGTEAFF.